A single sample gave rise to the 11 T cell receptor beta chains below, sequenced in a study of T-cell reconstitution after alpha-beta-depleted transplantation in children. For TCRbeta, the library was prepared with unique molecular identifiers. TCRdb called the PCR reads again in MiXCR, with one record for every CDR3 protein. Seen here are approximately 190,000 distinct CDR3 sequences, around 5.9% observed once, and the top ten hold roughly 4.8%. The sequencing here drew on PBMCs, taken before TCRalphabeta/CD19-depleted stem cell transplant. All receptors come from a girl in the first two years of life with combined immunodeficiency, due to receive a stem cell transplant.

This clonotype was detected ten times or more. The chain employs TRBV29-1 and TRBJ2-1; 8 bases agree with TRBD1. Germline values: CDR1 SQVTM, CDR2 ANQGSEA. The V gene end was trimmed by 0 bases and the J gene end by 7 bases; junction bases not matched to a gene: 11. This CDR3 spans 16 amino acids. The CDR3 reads CSVEESAGGEVNEQFF. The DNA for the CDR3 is TGCAGCGTTGAAGAATCGGCAGGGGGCGAGGTAAATGAGCAGTTCTTC.

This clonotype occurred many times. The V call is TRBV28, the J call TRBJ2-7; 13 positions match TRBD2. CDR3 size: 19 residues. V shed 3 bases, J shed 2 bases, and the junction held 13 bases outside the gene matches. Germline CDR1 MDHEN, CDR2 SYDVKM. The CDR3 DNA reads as TGTGCCAGCAGTTTTACGAGGACTAGCGGGAGTGTATTCCCCTACGAGCAGTACTTC. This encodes CASSFTRTSGSVFPYEQYF.

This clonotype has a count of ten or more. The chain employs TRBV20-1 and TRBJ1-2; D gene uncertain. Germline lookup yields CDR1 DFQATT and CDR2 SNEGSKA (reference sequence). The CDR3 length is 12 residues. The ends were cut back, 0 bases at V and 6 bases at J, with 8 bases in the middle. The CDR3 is CSARDAGNGYTF. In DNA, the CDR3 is TGCAGTGCTAGAGACGCGGGAAATGGCTACACCTTC.

DNA for the CDR3: TGTGCCAGCAGCACCGACAGGACAGGGTCTCCACTGGGAGTAGCGGGAATTTGGGCCTACGAGCAGTACTTC. Protein product: CASSTDRTGSPLGVAGIWAYEQYF. The chain carries TRBV9 and TRBJ2-7; D may be TRBD1 or TRBD2 (8 bases each). V was pared by 4 bases and J by 2 bases, with 43 bases between. This CDR3 contains 24 residues. Germline CDR1 and CDR2: SGDLS and YYNGEE.

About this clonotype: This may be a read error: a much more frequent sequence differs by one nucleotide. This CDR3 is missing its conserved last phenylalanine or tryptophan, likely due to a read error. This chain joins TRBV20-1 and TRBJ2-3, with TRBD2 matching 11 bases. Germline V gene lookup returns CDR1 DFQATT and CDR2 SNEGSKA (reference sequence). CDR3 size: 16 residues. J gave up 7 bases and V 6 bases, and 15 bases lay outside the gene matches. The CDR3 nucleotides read TGCAGTGCCGTAACTATAGCGGGAGGGCCTCGAAATACGCAGTATTAT. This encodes CSAVTIAGGPRNTQYY.

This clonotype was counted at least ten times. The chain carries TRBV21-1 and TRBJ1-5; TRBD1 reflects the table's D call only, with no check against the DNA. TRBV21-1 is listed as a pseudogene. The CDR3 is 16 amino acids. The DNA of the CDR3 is TGTGCCAGCAGCAAAGCTCTCCGACAGTGGAATCAGCCCCAGCATTTT. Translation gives CASSKALRQWNQPQHF.

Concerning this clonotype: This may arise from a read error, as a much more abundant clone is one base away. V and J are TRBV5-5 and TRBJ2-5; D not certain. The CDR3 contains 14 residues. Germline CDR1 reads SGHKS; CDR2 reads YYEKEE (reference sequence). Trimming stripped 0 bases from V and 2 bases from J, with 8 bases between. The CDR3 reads CASSLANRQETQYF. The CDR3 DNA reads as TGTGCCAGCAGCTTGGCCAACCGGCAAGAGACCCAGTACTTC. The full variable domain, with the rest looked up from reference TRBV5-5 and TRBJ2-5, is DAGVTQSPTHLIKTRGQQVTLRCSPISGHKSVSWYQQVLGQGPQFIFQYYEKEERGRGNFPDRFSARQFPNYSSELNVNALLLGDSALYLCASSLANRQETQYFGPGTRLLVL.

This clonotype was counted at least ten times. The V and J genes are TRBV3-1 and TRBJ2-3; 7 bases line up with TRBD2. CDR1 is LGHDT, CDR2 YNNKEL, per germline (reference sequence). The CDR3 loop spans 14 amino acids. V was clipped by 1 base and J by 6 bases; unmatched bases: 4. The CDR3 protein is CASSQAPAGDTQYF. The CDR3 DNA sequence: TGTGCCAGCAGCCAAGCTCCAGCGGGGGATACGCAGTATTTT.

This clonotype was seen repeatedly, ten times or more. Here the CDR3 reads CASTPRLASNTGELFF. In DNA form, the CDR3 reads TGTGCCAGTACCCCGAGGCTAGCGTCGAACACCGGGGAGCTGTTTTTT. The J gene is TRBJ2-2, the V gene TRBV19; TRBD2 is a possible D gene (6 bases). Germline values: CDR1 LNHDA, CDR2 SQIVND (reference sequence). V lost 7 bases, J lost 0 bases, and 15 bases lay in between. The CDR3 spans 16 residues. The variable domain in full, with the rest retrieved from reference TRBV19 and TRBJ2-2, is DGGITQSPKYLFRKEGQNVTLSCEQNLNHDAMYWYRQDPGQGLRLIYYSQIVNDFQKGDIAEGYSVSREKKESFPLTVTSAQKNPTAFYLCASTPRLASNTGELFFGEGSRLTVL.

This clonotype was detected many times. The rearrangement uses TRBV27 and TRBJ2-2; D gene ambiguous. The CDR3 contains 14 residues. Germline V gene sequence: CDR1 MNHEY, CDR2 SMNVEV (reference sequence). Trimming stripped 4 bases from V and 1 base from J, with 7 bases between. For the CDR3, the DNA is TGTGCCAGCAGTTCCAACGTGAACACCGGGGAGCTGTTTTTT. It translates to CASSSNVNTGELFF.

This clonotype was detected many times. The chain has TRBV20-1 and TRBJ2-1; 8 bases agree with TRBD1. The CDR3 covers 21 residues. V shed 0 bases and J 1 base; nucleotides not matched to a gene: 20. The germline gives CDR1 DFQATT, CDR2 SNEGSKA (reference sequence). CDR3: CSARDKREGQGFPSSYNEQFF. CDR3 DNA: TGCAGTGCTAGAGATAAGCGAGAAGGACAGGGATTCCCTAGTTCCTACAATGAGCAGTTCTTC.